This is a list of T cell receptor beta chains from one sample in a study of prognosis after radiotherapy for stage I lung cancer. TCRdb processed the multiplex PCR reads anew with MiXCR; each CDR3 protein has one entry. The data show fewer than 40,000 distinct CDR3 sequences, under 60% seen once. Material: PBMCs, obtained before or after stereotactic body radiation therapy (not recorded which). These receptor sequences come from a donor over 45 with non-small cell lung cancer. Each CDR3 is given without its conserved first and last residue. Each record gives: J gene, V gene, D gene, CDR3 protein. The D gene is left open where the match is weak.

J: TRBJ2-7
V: TRBV5-1
D: TRBD2
CDR3: ASCLAVGGYEQY

J: TRBJ2-3
V: TRBV7-3
D: .
CDR3: ASSLGGLADTQY

J: TRBJ1-4
V: TRBV5-1
D: .
CDR3: ASSRQEHDEKLF

J: TRBJ2-1
V: TRBV11-2
D: TRBD2
CDR3: ASSLGLAGEANNEQF

J: TRBJ1-4
V: TRBV30
D: .
CDR3: AWREPVGRGVVANEKLF

J: TRBJ2-1
V: TRBV12-3/TRBV12-4
D: TRBD2
CDR3: ASSLSASGRNEQF

J: TRBJ1-6
V: TRBV15
D: .
CDR3: ATSSTENSPLH

J: TRBJ2-1
V: TRBV24-1
D: TRBD2
CDR3: ATEIAGGGEQF

J: TRBJ1-5
V: TRBV20-1
D: .
CDR3: SASYSGVAAPQH

J: TRBJ2-7
V: TRBV4-2
D: .
CDR3: ASSQEVTGREQY

J: TRBJ2-2
V: TRBV10-3
D: TRBD2
CDR3: AISERLAGEVGELF

J: TRBJ1-5
V: TRBV5-1
D: .
CDR3: ASSEGPEARPQH

J: TRBJ1-2
V: TRBV4-1
D: .
CDR3: ASSQEYRGRDYGYT

J: TRBJ2-1
V: TRBV4-1
D: TRBD1
CDR3: ASSHPRTGVAEQF

J: TRBJ1-6
V: TRBV28
D: .
CDR3: ASNPALGGRNSPLH

J: TRBJ2-7
V: TRBV9
D: .
CDR3: ARGGGAPSGSYEQY

J: TRBJ2-7
V: TRBV12-3/TRBV12-4
D: .
CDR3: ASSSTSYEQY

J: TRBJ2-7
V: TRBV7-2
D: .
CDR3: ASSRPGYEQY

J: TRBJ2-7
V: TRBV2
D: .
CDR3: AIRQAYEHY

J: TRBJ2-7
V: TRBV6-1
D: .
CDR3: ASSEVGLIPLYEQY

J: TRBJ2-7
V: TRBV11-3
D: .
CDR3: ASSLEPGTFGEQY

J: TRBJ2-1
V: TRBV12-3/TRBV12-4
D: TRBD2
CDR3: ASIRPAGGPINEQF

J: TRBJ1-6
V: TRBV6-8
D: .
CDR3: ASSFRDPKFDSPLH

J: TRBJ2-5
V: TRBV9
D: .
CDR3: ASSIGGVVETQY

J: TRBJ2-2
V: TRBV6-1
D: .
CDR3: VGQTSLGELF

J: TRBJ2-3
V: TRBV5-6
D: TRBD2
CDR3: ASSFYGRAIGDTQY

J: TRBJ2-7
V: TRBV20-1
D: TRBD2
CDR3: SAREYRLAASYEQY

J: TRBJ2-2
V: TRBV5-1
D: TRBD2
CDR3: ASSFASGSDTGELF

J: TRBJ1-1
V: TRBV7-2
D: .
CDR3: ATSPYRSLNTEAF

J: TRBJ2-1
V: TRBV6-2/TRBV6-3
D: TRBD2
CDR3: ANNPALAVVSGVF

J: TRBJ1-6
V: TRBV6-2/TRBV6-3
D: TRBD1
CDR3: ASSRGNSYNSTLN

J: TRBJ2-3
V: TRBV7-3
D: TRBD2
CDR3: ASGPSGTTDTQY

J: TRBJ2-1
V: TRBV2
D: TRBD2
CDR3: ASSVSSGSSVEQF

J: TRBJ2-5
V: TRBV6-1
D: TRBD2
CDR3: ASKGTIGLAEETQY

J: TRBJ2-1
V: TRBV6-5
D: .
CDR3: ASSYSIGRDGNEQF

J: TRBJ1-1
V: TRBV25-1
D: .
CDR3: ASSDSGTRDTEAF

J: TRBJ1-5
V: TRBV6-1
D: .
CDR3: ASGGVGRSNQPQH

J: TRBJ1-1
V: TRBV6-2/TRBV6-3
D: .
CDR3: ASSYRAGEAF

J: TRBJ1-1
V: TRBV5-1
D: .
CDR3: ASSPLAGDTEAF

J: TRBJ2-1
V: TRBV20-1
D: .
CDR3: SASPEYNEQF

J: TRBJ2-2
V: TRBV5-4
D: .
CDR3: ASSLGPTGELF

J: TRBJ1-6
V: TRBV2
D: TRBD1
CDR3: ASSGGGGVSPLH

J: TRBJ2-6
V: TRBV7-8
D: .
CDR3: ASSLPRSGANVLT

J: TRBJ2-7
V: TRBV20-1
D: .
CDR3: SAPGDNEQY

J: TRBJ1-1
V: TRBV18
D: .
CDR3: ASSISDSFYTEAF

J: TRBJ2-5
V: TRBV3-1
D: .
CDR3: ASSQPQGKRETQY

J: TRBJ1-5
V: TRBV12-3/TRBV12-4
D: .
CDR3: ASSFTGPQPQH

J: TRBJ2-5
V: TRBV20-1
D: .
CDR3: SGFGDLETQY

J: TRBJ2-7
V: TRBV28
D: .
CDR3: ASSLAGERYEQY

J: TRBJ2-3
V: TRBV5-1
D: .
CDR3: ASRRDRNTDTQY

J: TRBJ2-2
V: TRBV14
D: .
CDR3: ASSQSGFGLF

J: TRBJ2-3
V: TRBV7-2
D: .
CDR3: ASSLLGSGSGDTQY